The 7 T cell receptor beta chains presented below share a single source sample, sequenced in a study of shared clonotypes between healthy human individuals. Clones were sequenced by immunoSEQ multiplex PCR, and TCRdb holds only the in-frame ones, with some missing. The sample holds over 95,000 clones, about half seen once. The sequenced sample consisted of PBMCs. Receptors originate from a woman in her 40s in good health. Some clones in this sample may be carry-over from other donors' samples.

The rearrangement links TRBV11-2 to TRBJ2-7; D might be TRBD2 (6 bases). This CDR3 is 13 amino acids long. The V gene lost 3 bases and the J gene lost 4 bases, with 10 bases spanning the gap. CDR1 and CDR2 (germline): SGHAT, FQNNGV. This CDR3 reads CASSFWRGYEQYF. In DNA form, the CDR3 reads TGTGCCAGCAGCTTTTGGAGGGGATACGAGCAGTACTTC.

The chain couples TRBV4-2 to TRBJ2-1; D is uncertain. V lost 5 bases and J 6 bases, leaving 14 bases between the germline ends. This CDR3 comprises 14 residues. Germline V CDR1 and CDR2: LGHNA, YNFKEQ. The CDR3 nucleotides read TGTGCCAGCAGCTTGGCCTCGTCGGGCAATGAGCAGTTCTTC. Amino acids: CASSLASSGNEQFF.

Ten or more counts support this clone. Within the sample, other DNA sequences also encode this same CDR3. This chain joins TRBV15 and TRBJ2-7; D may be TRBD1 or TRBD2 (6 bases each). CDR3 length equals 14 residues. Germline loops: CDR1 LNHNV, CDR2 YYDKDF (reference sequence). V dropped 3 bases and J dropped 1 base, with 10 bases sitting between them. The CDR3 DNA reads TGTGCCACCAGCAGGGGGGGCGGATCCTACGAGCAGTACTTC. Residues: CATSRGGGSYEQYF.

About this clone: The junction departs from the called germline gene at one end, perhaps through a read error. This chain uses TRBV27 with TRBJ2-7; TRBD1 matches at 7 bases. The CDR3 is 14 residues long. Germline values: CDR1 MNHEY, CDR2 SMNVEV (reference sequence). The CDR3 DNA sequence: TGTGCCGGCAGTAACCGGGACAGTCCCTACGAGCAGTACTTC. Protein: CAGSNRDSPYEQYF.

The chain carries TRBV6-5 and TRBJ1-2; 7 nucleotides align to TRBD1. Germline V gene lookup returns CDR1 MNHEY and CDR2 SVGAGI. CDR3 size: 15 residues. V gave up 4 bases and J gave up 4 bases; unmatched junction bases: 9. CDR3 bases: TGTGCCAGCAGTTCGAAGGGCAGGGGGATCTATGGCTACACCTTC. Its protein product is CASSSKGRGIYGYTF.

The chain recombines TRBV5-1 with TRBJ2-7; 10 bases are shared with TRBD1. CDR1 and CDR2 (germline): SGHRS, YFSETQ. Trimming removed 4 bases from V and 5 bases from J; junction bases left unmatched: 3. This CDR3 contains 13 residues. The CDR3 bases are TGCGCCAGCAGCCCGGGACAGGGGAACGAGCAGTACTTC. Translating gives CASSPGQGNEQYF. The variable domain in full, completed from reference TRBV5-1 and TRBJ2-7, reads KAGVTQTPRYLIKTRGQQVTLSCSPISGHRSVSWYQQTPGQGLQFLFEYFSETQRNKGNFPGRFSGRQFSNSRSEMNVSTLELGDSALYLCASSPGQGNEQYFGPGTRLTVT.

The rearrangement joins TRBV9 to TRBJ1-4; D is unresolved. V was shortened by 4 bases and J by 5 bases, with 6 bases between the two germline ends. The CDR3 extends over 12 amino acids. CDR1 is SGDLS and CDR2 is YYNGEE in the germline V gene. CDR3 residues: CASSRVNEKLFF. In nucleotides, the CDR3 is TGTGCCAGCAGCCGGGTAAATGAAAAACTGTTTTTT.